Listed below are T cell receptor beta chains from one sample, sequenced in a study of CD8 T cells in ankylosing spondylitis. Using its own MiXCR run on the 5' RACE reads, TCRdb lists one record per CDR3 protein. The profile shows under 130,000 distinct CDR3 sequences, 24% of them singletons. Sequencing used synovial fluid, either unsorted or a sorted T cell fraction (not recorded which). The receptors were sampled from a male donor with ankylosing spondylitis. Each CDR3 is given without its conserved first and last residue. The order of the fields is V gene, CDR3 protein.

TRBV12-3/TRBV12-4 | ASSLTVLNTEAF
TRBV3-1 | ASSLDRNHEQF
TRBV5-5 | ASSIVEAAEAF
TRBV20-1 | SARVSTSGRAGAYNEQF
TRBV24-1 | ATSDPSSGTSSYNEQF
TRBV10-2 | ASYTGNYGYT
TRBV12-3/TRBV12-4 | ASSPSAGPGELF
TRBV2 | ASKVGQETQY
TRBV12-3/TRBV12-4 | ASRSTGGRFVGKTQY
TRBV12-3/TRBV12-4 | ASSSTEHQPQH
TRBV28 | ASSLQGYYGYT
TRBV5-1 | ASSLQSSYNEQF
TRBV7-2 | ASSLVGGLAAYNEQF
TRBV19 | ASSITVSEQF
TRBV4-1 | ASSPRRGENEQF
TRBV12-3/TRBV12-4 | ASSFGWEGHNEQF
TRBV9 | ASSVGLAGASSYNEQF
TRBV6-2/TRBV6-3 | ASSFTYALYEQY
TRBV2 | ASSEYGSGSYNEQF
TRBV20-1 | SARGQQGFEAF
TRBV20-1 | SARRREGINEQF